The 7 T cell receptor beta chains below come from one sample, sequenced in a study of OX40 agonist ivuxolimab in advanced cancers. Only in-frame clones appear in the TCRdb table, and some are missing; sequencing was by immunoSEQ multiplex PCR. The data contain 65,000 to 95,000 clones, about 83% of them seen just once; the ten biggest clones take up roughly 0.76%. Sequenced here: CD4+ or CD8+ T cells sorted from blood, sampled in a trial of the OX40 agonist ivuxolimab. The receptors stem from an adult with an advanced solid tumor such as melanoma, head and neck, liver or kidney cancer.

The chain combines TRBV25-1 with TRBJ2-1; 7 bases match TRBD2. The CDR3 runs 14 residues. V lost 3 bases to trimming and J lost 9 bases; unmatched junction nucleotides: 8. The germline V gene encodes CDR1 MGHDK and CDR2 SYGVNS. CDR3: CASSDPTSPIEQFF. DNA of the CDR3: TGTGCCAGCAGTGATCCGACTAGCCCAATTGAGCAGTTCTTC.

The genes are TRBV30 and TRBJ2-7; D unresolved. Germline CDR1 and CDR2: GTSNPN and SVGIG (reference sequence). The CDR3 contains 14 residues. The V and J ends lost 4 bases and 3 bases respectively, with 16 bases between them. The CDR3 loop reads CAWTRRGPYYEQYF. The CDR3 DNA follows: TGTGCCTGGACGAGGAGAGGACCCTACTACGAGCAGTACTTC.

The chain uses TRBV6-1 and TRBJ2-4; TRBD2 agrees at 8 bases. Germline CDR1 and CDR2: MNHNS and SASEGT. Losses at the gene ends were 3 bases for V and 7 bases for J; bases not matched to a gene: 8. This CDR3 comprises 15 residues. CDR3 region: CASSEGAGGRNIQYF. In nucleotides, the CDR3 is TGTGCCAGCAGTGAGGGGGCGGGGGGCCGGAACATTCAGTACTTC.

The chain uses TRBV6-1 and TRBJ1-5, with 9 bases that match TRBD1. In germline, CDR1 is MNHNS, CDR2 SASEGT. This CDR3 spans 15 amino acids. V trimming: 7 bases; J trimming: 1 base; junction bases outside the gene matches: 5. The CDR3 sequence is CASNLQGASNQPQHF. As DNA, the CDR3 is TGTGCCAGCAACTTACAGGGGGCAAGCAATCAGCCCCAGCATTTT.

This clone was counted only a few times. This sample includes further DNA sequences coding for the same CDR3. The chain couples TRBV18 to TRBJ1-2; D uncertain. Per the germline V gene, CDR1 is KGHSH and CDR2 is LQKENI. This CDR3 region has 16 residues. Deletions cut 4 bases from V and 0 bases from J, with 15 bases between. CDR3 loop: CASSRNSRDTNYGYTF. CDR3 nucleotide sequence: TGTGCCAGCTCACGCAACTCACGGGATACTAACTATGGCTACACCTTC.

The chain links TRBV7-2 to TRBJ1-1; D unresolved. Trimming left V 5 bases short and J 3 bases short, with 16 bases between. The CDR3 consists of 15 residues. Looked up from germline, CDR1 is SGHTA and CDR2 is FQGNSA. The CDR3 sequence is CASSLSTSLDTEAFF. Written as DNA, the CDR3 is TGTGCCAGCAGCCTATCGACTTCTCTGGACACTGAAGCTTTCTTT.

V is TRBV6-5 and J is TRBJ2-5, with TRBD1 matching 10 bases. Unmatched junction bases numbered 2, after V lost 6 bases and J lost 1 base. The CDR3 has 14 amino acids. CDR1 and CDR2 from the germline V gene are MNHEY and SVGAGI. CDR3 in amino acids: CASRGDRGQETQYF. CDR3 nucleotides: TGTGCCAGCAGAGGGGACAGGGGCCAAGAGACCCAGTACTTC.